This T cell receptor beta chain was observed in a study of T cell responses to AZD1222 COVID-19 vaccine. Generated by immunoSEQ multiplex PCR, the TCRdb table keeps only in-frame clones and is missing some. The data show about 120,000 clones, approximately 90% seen once. The receptor was derived from an adult who received the AZD1222 COVID-19 vaccine. Sequenced here: peripheral blood, sampled 28 days after the second AZD1222 dose.

DNA for the CDR3: TGTGCCAGCAGCGTAGGTCGGGGTTCCTACGAGCAGTACTTC. This sequence encodes CASSVGRGSYEQYF. The V and J genes are TRBV9 and TRBJ2-7, with a possible D match to TRBD2 (5 bases). The ends were cut back, 0 bases at V and 1 base at J, with 8 bases in the middle. The CDR3 sequence is 14 residues long. Germline V gene sequence: CDR1 SGDLS, CDR2 YYNGEE.